The entry that follows covers one T cell receptor (beta chain) sequence. The source of the sample is a study of cytomegalovirus exposure and HLA in healthy donors. Generated by immunoSEQ multiplex PCR, the TCRdb table keeps only in-frame clones and is missing some. There are some 65,000 clones in the sample; 95% to 97% occur only once, and 2.4% lies in the top ten. This sequence originates from a man between 18 and 35 years old in good health and CMV-seronegative. Sequenced input: PBMCs.

The CDR3 DNA follows: TGTGCCAGCAGAGGGCGACAGGGGAGGACTGAAGCTTTCTTT. Protein: CASRGRQGRTEAFF. The J gene is TRBJ1-1, the V gene TRBV27, with 8 bases identical to TRBD1. V dropped 6 bases and J dropped 5; count of bases not matched to a gene: 8. CDR3 length: 14 amino acids. Germline CDR1 and CDR2: MNHEY and SMNVEV (reference sequence).